The 3 T cell receptor beta chains presented below share a single source sample, sequenced in a study of blood T cell repertoires in COVID-19. Method: immunoSEQ multiplex PCR; TCRdb's copy keeps in-frame clones and lacks some. Among 53,000 or so clones listed, more than 70% were seen once. Sequencing was carried out using peripheral blood. The receptor source for this set is a man in his 70s with active COVID-19.

The chain joins TRBV7-2 to TRBJ1-1; TRBD1 is a possible D gene (6 bases). The CDR3 length is 17 residues. Trimming pared 2 bases from V and 5 bases from J, leaving 21 bases between. The germline CDR1 and CDR2 sequences are SGHTA and FQGNSA. The CDR3 loop reads CASSLWGRGRTKTEAFF. The CDR3 DNA reads TGTGCCAGCAGCTTATGGGGCAGGGGAAGGACGAAAACTGAAGCTTTCTTT.

The chain couples TRBV20-1 to TRBJ2-2; 9 positions agree with TRBD2. The CDR3 sequence is 16 residues long. The ends lost 3 bases at V and 1 base at J; junction bases unmatched: 6. Germline V gene sequence: CDR1 DFQATT, CDR2 SNEGSKA (reference sequence). Here the CDR3 reads CSASTLAGRNTGELFF. The DNA for the CDR3 is TGCAGTGCTAGTACTCTAGCGGGGAGGAACACCGGGGAGCTGTTTTTT.

This clone was recorded only once. V usage is TRBV5-5 and J usage is TRBJ2-1; TRBD2 matches 7 bases. Per germline, CDR1 SGHKS and CDR2 YYEKEE (reference sequence). V trimming: 4 bases; J trimming: 8 bases; junction bases outside the gene matches: 9. This CDR3 is built from 14 residues. CDR3 nucleotides: TGTGCCAGCAGCCTCGGGGGGAGCGGGCATGAGCAGTTCTTC. This codes for CASSLGGSGHEQFF.